This T cell receptor (beta chain) comes out of a study of blood T cell repertoires in COVID-19. Whole-study context: Material from acute and convalescent COVID-19 was sourced from the United States, Italy and Spain. Nucleic acid was either cDNA or gDNA, and it came from T cells, B-cell-depleted T cells, or PBMCs.

As processed by the authors: The assay estimated nucleated cells by amplifying reference gene primers. Sequencing was performed with immunoSEQ multiplex PCR; in TCRdb, only in-frame clones are kept and a portion is missing. The V and J calls and the clone size are those of that table, but D and trimming were determined from the DNA. The table has some 40,000 clones, 70% to 90% seen once; the top ten hold 9% to 10%. J lost 6 bases, V lost 4 bases, and 5 bases had no gene match. The CDR3 is made up of 15 amino acids. Germline values: CDR1 SGHTS, CDR2 YDEGEE. The sequenced material came from peripheral blood. This receptor was identified in a man in his sixties in a cohort sampled during active COVID-19. J is TRBJ2-2 and V is TRBV5-8; 11 bases map to TRBD2. The CDR3 DNA reads as TGTGCCAGCAGCCGACTAGCGGGACTCGCCGGGGAGCTGTTTTTT. It codes for CASSRLAGLAGELFF.